The next 32 T cell receptor beta chains were all read from a single sample in a study of OX40 agonist ivuxolimab in advanced cancers. Sequencing used immunoSEQ multiplex PCR; TCRdb keeps in-frame clones, though not all of them. The data show 15,000 to 20,000 clones, 80% to 90% seen once. Specimen: CD4+ or CD8+ T cells sorted from blood, collected in a trial of the OX40 agonist ivuxolimab. These receptors were obtained from an adult with an advanced solid tumor such as melanoma, head and neck, liver or kidney cancer.

CDR3 nucleotides: TGTGCCAGCAGTCCCCCCCGGGGGCCCCAGCATTTT. Amino acid sequence: CASSPPRGPQHF. The rearrangement links TRBV28 to TRBJ1-5; D gene ambiguous. The length of the CDR3 is 12 residues. V lost 5 bases, J lost 9 bases, and 11 bases lay in between. Germline CDR1 reads MDHEN; CDR2 reads SYDVKM.

The chain carries TRBV28 and TRBJ2-1, with 7 bases matching TRBD1. Trimming cost V 8 bases and J 6 bases; bases outside gene matches: 4. The CDR3 consists of 12 residues. Germline V gene lookup returns CDR1 MDHEN and CDR2 SYDVKM. The CDR3 DNA reads TGTGCCAGCCGGGACAGCCGCAATGAGCAGTTCTTC. This codes for CASRDSRNEQFF.

This clone was observed once. This chain links TRBV5-1 with TRBJ2-7; 7 bases line up with TRBD1. Trimming removed 3 bases from V and 1 base from J; junction bases left unmatched: 10. This CDR3 contains 16 residues. Germline V gene sequence: CDR1 SGHRS, CDR2 YFSETQ. The CDR3 sequence is CASSSARQGGSYEQYF. The CDR3 coding sequence is TGCGCCAGCAGCTCCGCACGACAGGGTGGGTCCTACGAGCAGTACTTC.

The CDR3 sequence is CASSLQGTEQYF. The CDR3 DNA is TGTGCCAGCAGCTTACAAGGGACCGAGCAGTACTTC. The V gene is TRBV9, the J gene TRBJ2-7, with D tentatively TRBD1 or TRBD2 (5 bases each). The germline V gene has CDR1 SGDLS and CDR2 YYNGEE. CDR3 length equals 12 residues. V was clipped by 4 bases and J by 6 bases, with 11 bases between them.

This chain connects TRBV28 to TRBJ1-5; possibly TRBD1 for D (6 bases). Germline V lookup: CDR1 MDHEN, CDR2 SYDVKM. The CDR3 runs 13 residues. V gave up 7 bases and J gave up 9 bases, with 16 bases separating them. The CDR3 DNA reads TGTGCCAGCATGGGGGGCGGACCGGGGCCCCAGCATTTT. Protein sequence: CASMGGGPGPQHF.

The chain uses TRBV7-2 and TRBJ2-5; 13 bases map to TRBD2. The length of the CDR3 is 17 residues. The germline gives CDR1 SGHTA, CDR2 FQGNSA. V gave up 2 bases and J gave up 1 base; unmatched junction bases: 4. DNA of the CDR3: TGTGCCAGCAGCTTAAAGGGGACTAGCGGGGTCCAAGAGACCCAGTACTTC. It is translated as CASSLKGTSGVQETQYF. The full variable domain, rest sourced from reference TRBV7-2 and TRBJ2-5, is GAGVSQSPSNKVTEKGKDVELRCDPISGHTALYWYRQSLGQGLEFLIYFQGNSAPDKSGLPSDRFSAERTGGSVSTLTIQRTQQEDSAVYLCASSLKGTSGVQETQYFGPGTRLLVL.

This sequence joins TRBV30 and TRBJ1-3; D not resolved. The CDR3 spans 16 residues. Germline loops: CDR1 GTSNPN, CDR2 SVGIG (reference sequence). V lost 1 base to trimming and J lost 0 bases, with 13 bases between them. In nucleotides, the CDR3 is TGTGCCTGGAGTGGTAAGGGCCCCCGCTCTGGAAACACCATATATTTT. The encoded protein is CAWSGKGPRSGNTIYF.

The V and J genes are TRBV19 and TRBJ2-3, with TRBD1 matching over 8 bases. The trim removed 4 bases at V and 4 bases at J, leaving 10 bases unmatched. This CDR3 is 16 amino acids long. Germline CDR1 LNHDA, CDR2 SQIVND (reference sequence). The CDR3 region is CASSTTGESVADTQYF. DNA for the CDR3: TGTGCCAGTAGTACGACAGGGGAGAGTGTCGCAGATACGCAGTATTTT.

The CDR3 loop is CASSSNRGNTEAFF. DNA for the CDR3: TGTGCCAGCAGTTCTAACAGGGGGAACACTGAAGCTTTCTTT. V and J are TRBV11-2 and TRBJ1-1, with TRBD1 matching over 7 bases. The V and J ends lost 6 bases and 1 base, in that order; junction bases with no gene match: 5. This CDR3 region has 14 residues. The germline gives CDR1 SGHAT, CDR2 FQNNGV.

This rearrangement joins TRBV19 to TRBJ2-2; D not certain. Deletions cut 1 base from V and 1 base from J, with 4 bases between. In germline, CDR1 is LNHDA, CDR2 SQIVND (reference sequence). The CDR3 covers 14 residues. The CDR3 sequence: CASSIGRNTGELFF. The CDR3 region has the DNA TGTGCCAGTAGTATAGGCAGGAACACCGGGGAGCTGTTTTTT.

The gene calls are TRBV5-6 and TRBJ1-3; no clear D. V was cut by 4 bases and J by 7 bases, with 12 bases left in between. Germline CDR1 reads SGHDT; CDR2 reads YYEEEE. CDR3 size: 13 residues. Here the CDR3 reads CASSLAQRNTIYF. The CDR3 DNA reads TGTGCCAGCAGCCTCGCGCAGCGGAACACCATATATTTT.

The J gene is TRBJ2-5, the V gene TRBV2; possible D gene TRBD1, 5 bases. Matching the DNA end better, TRBJ2-7 makes the J call doubtful. CDR1 and CDR2 from the germline V gene are SNHLY and FYNNEI. The CDR3 length is 14 residues. The chain's CDR3 is CASSGADRSYEQYF. The CDR3 DNA follows: TGTGCCAGCAGTGGGGCAGACAGATCCTACGAGCAGTACTTC.

This rearrangement joins TRBV7-2 to TRBJ2-1; D is perhaps TRBD1 (5 bases). Per the germline V gene, CDR1 is SGHTA and CDR2 is FQGNSA. The CDR3 spans 15 residues. V lost 5 bases and J lost 5, with 16 bases in between. The CDR3 region has the DNA TGTGCCAGCAGCCCCGGTGGGGCAGGTAACAATGAGCAGTTCTTC. It specifies CASSPGGAGNNEQFF.

The chain recombines TRBV28 with TRBJ1-2; 9 nucleotides match TRBD1. Germline V lookup: CDR1 MDHEN, CDR2 SYDVKM. J was trimmed by 4 bases and V by 8 bases; bases with no gene match: 11. This CDR3 has 15 amino acids. CDR3 sequence (DNA): TGTGCCAGCGGGGGCGGGACAGGGAACGCCTATGGCTACACCTTC. Amino acids: CASGGGTGNAYGYTF.

The chain recombines TRBV14 with TRBJ2-1; 9 nucleotides line up with TRBD2. V was pared by 3 bases and J by 9 bases, with 12 bases of the junction left unmatched. Germline V gene sequence: CDR1 SGHDN, CDR2 FVKESK. The CDR3 covers 16 residues. CDR3: CASSHPSGLALSEQFF. CDR3 in DNA: TGTGCCAGCAGCCATCCGTCGGGACTAGCCCTTAGTGAGCAGTTCTTC.

The chain is built from TRBV28 and TRBJ1-5, with D unresolved. The germline V gene has CDR1 MDHEN and CDR2 SYDVKM. V was pared by 8 bases and J by 5 bases, with 19 bases between. This CDR3 is 15 amino acids long. The CDR3: CASLNRGSGDQPQHF. CDR3 sequence (DNA): TGTGCCAGCCTTAACAGAGGGAGTGGCGATCAGCCCCAGCATTTT. The whole variable domain, filled in from reference TRBV28 and TRBJ1-5, reads DVKVTQSSRYLVKRTGEKVFLECVQDMDHENMFWYRQDPGLGLRLIYFSYDVKMKEKGDIPEGYSVSREKKERFSLILESASTNQTSMYLCASLNRGSGDQPQHFGDGTRLSIL.

V is TRBV13 and J is TRBJ2-1, with 7 bases matching TRBD2. V shed 0 bases and J 7 bases; nucleotides not matched to a gene: 9. This CDR3 contains 16 residues. CDR1 and CDR2 (germline): PRHDT, FYEKMQ (reference sequence). For the CDR3, the DNA is TGTGCCAGCAGCTTAGGCCGGAGGACTAGAGGGAATGAGCAGTTCTTC. Encoded protein: CASSLGRRTRGNEQFF.

This chain joins TRBV18 and TRBJ1-1, with D unclear. Trimming cost V 1 base and J 0 bases, with 9 bases left between them. CDR1 KGHSH and CDR2 LQKENI come from the germline V gene. The CDR3 is 15 amino acids. CDR3 residues: CASSPLELVNTEAFF. The CDR3, as DNA: TGTGCCAGCTCACCACTAGAATTGGTGAACACTGAAGCTTTCTTT.

The J gene is TRBJ1-5, the V gene TRBV6-1; no reliable D call. CDR1 is MNHNS and CDR2 is SASEGT in the germline V gene. The CDR3 spans 16 residues. Trimming took 2 bases from V and 4 from J, leaving 15 bases between them. CDR3 amino acids: CASSEKSVKENQPQHF. The CDR3 DNA reads TGTGCCAGCAGTGAAAAGAGTGTAAAGGAGAATCAGCCCCAGCATTTT.

The chain couples TRBV18 to TRBJ2-7, with TRBD2 matching 11 bases. Per germline, CDR1 KGHSH and CDR2 LQKENI. The J segment lost 7 bases and the V segment lost 0 bases, leaving 5 bases of the junction unmatched. The CDR3 loop spans 15 amino acids. CDR3 loop: CASSPPTSGSREQYF. The DNA for the CDR3 is TGTGCCAGCTCACCACCCACTAGCGGGAGTCGAGAGCAGTACTTC.

The V call is TRBV9, the J call TRBJ2-1; no definite D call. V gave up 3 bases and J gave up 7 bases, with 8 bases separating them. From germline, CDR1 is SGDLS and CDR2 YYNGEE. The CDR3 extends over 12 amino acids. Here the CDR3 reads CASSGTLNEQFF. The CDR3 nucleotides read TGTGCCAGCAGCGGAACCTTAAATGAGCAGTTCTTC.

The J gene is TRBJ2-2, the V gene TRBV7-3; 8 bases map to TRBD2. Looked up from germline, CDR1 is SGHTA and CDR2 is FQGTGA. The CDR3 contains 16 residues. Unmatched junction bases numbered 8, after V lost 2 bases and J lost 6 bases. This chain's CDR3 is CASSLWSGSFSGELFF. DNA of the CDR3: TGTGCCAGCAGCTTATGGAGCGGGAGTTTTTCCGGGGAGCTGTTTTTT.

The chain uses TRBV30 and TRBJ2-5; 9 bases are shared with TRBD1. CDR1 is GTSNPN, CDR2 SVGIG, per germline (reference sequence). The CDR3 has 12 amino acids. Unmatched junction bases numbered 5, after V lost 8 bases and J lost 4 bases. Written as DNA, the CDR3 is TGTGCCGGACAGGGGAGACGAGAGACCCAGTACTTC. Amino acid sequence: CAGQGRRETQYF.

The chain is built from TRBV7-9 and TRBJ2-5; weak D call: TRBD1 (5 bases). Germline V CDR1 and CDR2: SEHNR, FQNEAQ (reference sequence). The CDR3 runs 15 residues. V lost 1 base and J 5 bases, leaving 14 bases between the germline ends. The CDR3 reads CASSLGGLYGETQYF. Written as DNA, the CDR3 is TGTGCCAGCAGCTTAGGGGGCTTATACGGGGAGACCCAGTACTTC.

The chain combines TRBV19 with TRBJ1-2; D may be TRBD1 (6 bases). Germline CDR1 is LNHDA and CDR2 is SQIVND (reference sequence). The CDR3 spans 15 residues. Trimming shortened V by 3 bases and J by 1 base, and 12 bases separated the two germline ends. The CDR3 DNA reads as TGTGCCAGTAGTATCGGGACAAGAATTAACTATGGCTACACCTTC. Residues: CASSIGTRINYGYTF.

This chain connects TRBV28 to TRBJ2-5; 9 bases line up with TRBD2. The J call could be wrong; TRBJ2-7 is a better fit for the DNA end. This CDR3 spans 15 amino acids. The germline V gene has CDR1 MDHEN and CDR2 SYDVKM. The CDR3 protein is CASSPIAGAGYEQYF. In DNA form, the CDR3 reads TGTGCCAGCAGTCCCATAGCGGGAGCCGGTTACGAGCAGTACTTC.

This sequence joins TRBV5-1 and TRBJ2-1; D uncertain. CDR3 length: 13 amino acids. The V and J ends lost 4 bases and 8 bases respectively, with 13 bases between them. Germline V gene data show CDR1 as SGHRS and CDR2 as YFSETQ. The CDR3 DNA sequence: TGCGCCAGCAGCCTTCCCGAAGCCCATGAGCAGTTCTTC. Translation gives CASSLPEAHEQFF.

This clone has a single count. V gene TRBV7-9 combines with J gene TRBJ2-1; D is ambiguous. The V gene lost 5 bases and the J gene lost 10 bases, with 15 bases spanning the gap. The CDR3 has 13 amino acids. In germline, CDR1 is SEHNR, CDR2 FQNEAQ (reference sequence). CDR3 nucleotides: TGTGCCAGCAGCCTTGGGTCCCTACCGGAGCAGTTCTTC. Residues: CASSLGSLPEQFF.

For the CDR3, the DNA is TGCGCCAGCAGCTTGCGACAGATTAGCACAGATACGCAGTATTTT. Its translation: CASSLRQISTDTQYF. This sequence joins TRBV5-1 and TRBJ2-3, with D tentatively TRBD1 (5 bases). Germline-derived CDR1 and CDR2 are SGHRS and YFSETQ. CDR3 length equals 15 residues. Deletions cut 1 base from V and 0 bases from J, with 9 bases between.

The chain has TRBV15 and TRBJ2-5; maybe TRBD2 (6 bases). The CDR3 is 19 residues long. V lost 4 bases and J lost 1, with 25 bases in between. Germline CDR1 is LNHNV and CDR2 is YYDKDF (reference sequence). DNA for the CDR3: TGTGCCACCAGCACCCCCCCGGGACTCCCAACCATCCCCCAAGAGACCCAGTACTTC. Its translation is CATSTPPGLPTIPQETQYF.

The chain is built from TRBV5-4 and TRBJ2-3; D may be TRBD2 (6 bases). This CDR3 region has 11 residues. Trimming pared 4 bases from V and 9 bases from J, leaving 9 bases between. In germline, CDR1 is SGHNT, CDR2 YYREEE (reference sequence). CDR3 sequence: CASSPGVTQYF. CDR3 nucleotides: TGTGCCAGCAGCCCGGGGGTAACGCAGTATTTT.

The chain is built from TRBV27 and TRBJ1-2, with 11 bases fitting TRBD1. V trimming: 3 bases; J trimming: 6 bases; junction bases outside the gene matches: 3. The V gene's germline CDR1 is MNHEY and CDR2 SMNVEV (reference sequence). The CDR3 contains 14 residues. For the CDR3, the DNA is TGTGCCAGCAGTTTCCGGGACAGGGGGAATGGCTACACCTTC. This sequence encodes CASSFRDRGNGYTF.